These 5 T cell receptor beta chains originate from one sample sequenced in a study of graft-versus-host responses after intestinal transplantation. Generated by immunoSEQ multiplex PCR, the TCRdb table keeps only in-frame clones and is missing some. The sample yields roughly 15,000 clones, about 61% seen once. Graft tissue was processed to release intraepithelial and lamina propria lymphocytes. Source: ileum tissue, taken 524 days after transplant. The receptor source for this set is a human patient who received an intestinal transplant, so some T cells may come from the graft donor.

This chain joins TRBV11-2 and TRBJ2-5; no clear D gene. Germline loops: CDR1 SGHAT, CDR2 FQNNGV. Trimming took off 5 bases at V and 2 bases at J, with 9 bases between the two ends. This CDR3 spans 13 amino acids. The CDR3 DNA sequence: TGTGCCAGCAGCAGCGAGAGTCAAGAGACCCAGTACTTC. Its protein product is CASSSESQETQYF.

The V gene is TRBV5-1, the J gene TRBJ1-2; TRBD1 matches 8 bases. From germline, CDR1 is SGHRS and CDR2 YFSETQ. The CDR3 is made up of 15 amino acids. J lost 4 bases, V lost 3 bases, and 8 bases had no gene match. Here the CDR3 DNA reads TGCGCCAGCAGCTGGGGTGGACAGGGACTCTATGGCTACACCTTC. Translating it yields CASSWGGQGLYGYTF. The complete variable domain, with remaining parts taken from reference TRBV5-1 and TRBJ1-2, reads KAGVTQTPRYLIKTRGQQVTLSCSPISGHRSVSWYQQTPGQGLQFLFEYFSETQRNKGNFPGRFSGRQFSNSRSEMNVSTLELGDSALYLCASSWGGQGLYGYTFGSGTRLTVV.

This clone was detected once. V and J are TRBV7-6 and TRBJ2-3; D might be TRBD2 (7 bases). Trimming cost V 4 bases and J 2 bases, with 22 bases left between them. The CDR3 runs 18 residues. CDR1 is SGHVS, CDR2 FNYEAQ, per germline. CDR3 loop: CASSSRGGDRGATDTQYF. CDR3 nucleotides: TGTGCCAGCAGCTCCCGAGGGGGGGATCGGGGGGCCACAGATACGCAGTATTTT.

There are a few counts of this clone. This chain joins TRBV14 and TRBJ1-2; D is unresolved. V lost 1 base, J lost 4 bases, and 13 bases lay in between. CDR3 size: 15 residues. Germline CDR1 reads SGHDN; CDR2 reads FVKESK. The DNA of the CDR3 is TGTGCCAGCAGCCAAGGCTGGGAGCGCGGCTATGGCTACACCTTC. Translating gives CASSQGWERGYGYTF.

This clone was recorded a few times. The J gene is TRBJ2-7, the V gene TRBV6-5; 11 bases agree with TRBD1. Germline V gene lookup returns CDR1 MNHEY and CDR2 SVGAGI. Trimming at V came to 0 bases and at J to 3 bases, leaving 1 base not matched to a gene. The CDR3 has 15 amino acids. CDR3 in amino acids: CASSYSGTGGYEQYF. Here the CDR3 DNA reads TGTGCCAGCAGTTACTCCGGGACAGGGGGCTACGAGCAGTACTTC.